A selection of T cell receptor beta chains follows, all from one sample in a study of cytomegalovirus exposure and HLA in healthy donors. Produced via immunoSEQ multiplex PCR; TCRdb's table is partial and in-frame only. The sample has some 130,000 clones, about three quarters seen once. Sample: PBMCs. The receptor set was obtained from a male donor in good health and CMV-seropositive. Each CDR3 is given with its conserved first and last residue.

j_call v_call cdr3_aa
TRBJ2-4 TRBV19 CASSAGTAAKNIQYF
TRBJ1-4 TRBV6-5 CASSPQGGEKLFF
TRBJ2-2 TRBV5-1 CASSSTGTGSGELFF
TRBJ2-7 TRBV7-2 CASSPYGGGSYEQYF
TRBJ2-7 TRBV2 CASSGGLPGREQYF
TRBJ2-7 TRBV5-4 CASSQGQGAYEQYF
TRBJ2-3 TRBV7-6 CASSGGITDTQYF
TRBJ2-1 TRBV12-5 CASGLYGRGNEQFF
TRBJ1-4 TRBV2 CASSRRTGEGGEKLFF
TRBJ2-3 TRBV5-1 CASSPYFGTIPDTQYF
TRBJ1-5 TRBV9 CASSVEADSRRQHF
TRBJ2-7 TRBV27 CASRKPVGSGSLYEQYF
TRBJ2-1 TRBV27 CASSFGAGTSVFKTYNEQFF
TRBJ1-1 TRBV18 CASSLDTTEAFF
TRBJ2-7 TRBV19 CASSIRTPPDEQYF
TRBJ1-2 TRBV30 CAGTVGRANYGYTF
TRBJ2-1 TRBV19 CASSPRGSGRTNEQFF
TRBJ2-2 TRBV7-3 CASSLEGGGGELFF